Here is one TCR beta chain with its context. Its antigen target is currently unknown. Base-call qualities are not available, and no considerably larger clone is one nucleotide away. This record comes from a study of long-term antiretroviral therapy in people with HIV (dated by TCRdb to 2022 to 2024). Describing the broader study: The earliest samples were collected approximately a decade before the 2015 WHO recommendation for immediate ART, a period when ART was typically delayed until CD4 counts fell. About two fifths of the roughly 30 participants with HIV were female. A retrospective serial study tested whether changes in peripheral blood TRB repertoire composition and diversity were associated with ART initiation and durable HIV suppression. Test extractions of a monoclonal T-cell line alongside approximately 34 polyclonal samples showed no cross-contamination during QIAcube processing. From some 33 adults with confirmed HIV infection, the cohort provided approximately 190 cryopreserved PBMC samples, gathered serially across a mean of around six years (range 1-12).

Inclusion was restricted to participants for whom at least one PBMC sample before ART initiation and at least two post-ART samples were available. Treatment was received in the United States of America by all participants with HIV. Before DNA extraction, cryopreserved samples of about 0.95-11 million PBMC were thawed and washed. At the time of the earliest PBMC sample for each participant with HIV, ages ranged from roughly 20 to 60 years. PBMC samples from each participant spanned 1-4 timepoints before ART initiation and 2-8 timepoints after ART initiation, with a median of 7 samples. Serial HIV viral load, CD4+ T-cell count, ART history and demographic data were obtained for every participant. A Qiagen kit on a QIAcube was used to extract genomic DNA from unsorted PBMC, with samples processed in batches of 12. The immunoSEQ hsTCRB v3.0 assay was used at survey level resolution to sequence the TRB variable region. The targeted TRB sequencing depth was roughly 40,000-55,000 T-cell genomes per sample. TRB libraries were pooled and sequenced on an Illumina MiSeq using a v3 150-cycle kit. Under the source paper's analysis protocol: Repertoire analysis was performed in R inside a reproducible Nextflow workflow that covered QC, data transformation and analysis. Custom analyses were implemented in LymphoSeq2, an R package for AIRR-Seq data exploration. Four samples yielding fewer than 5000 total TRB sequences were excluded, leaving more than 150 analyzed HIV repertoires. Among the roughly 190 retained HIV repertoires, 55 to 65 were collected before ART initiation and some 130 were collected after ART initiation. Each repertoire was downsampled to 5000 TRB nucleotide sequences, and summary statistics were averaged across 100 downsampling iterations. Only TRB sequences with CDR3 regions of at least seven amino acids were retained for analysis. Two measures captured diversity: a Shannon entropy-derived clonality score and the Gini coefficient. Repertoire networks linked the top 5000 CDR3 amino acid sequences whenever two sequences differed by an edit distance of one. Antigen specificity groups and MHC restriction were predicted for TRB CDR3 amino acid sequences with GLIPH2. CDR3 amino acid sequences were matched against VDJdb and McPAS-TCR to flag known CMV, EBV, HIV or tissue antigen associations. Pre-ART, post-ART and control groups were compared with Wilcoxon signed-rank tests and Holm-Bonferroni correction. TCRdb carries this immuneACCESS record with in-frame sequences only. Its versions omit some clonotypes, under half of them owing to an unresolved V gene in the studies checked, with the rest unexplained. D and trimming come from the DNA, and the V and J calls and clone size come from that table. The sample table holds 16,000 or so clones, of which 77% were seen once. Around a fifth of the sample goes to the ten largest clones.

The CDR3 runs 14 residues from the cysteine to the phenylalanine. The retained sequence is limited to the CDR3, 42 bases, with the frame set at the first base. The trim is 2 bases for V and 2 bases for J, with a gap of 8 bases between the germline ends. From a lookup of the germline V gene, CDR1 and CDR2 are MNHEY and SVGAGI. General conclusions and limits of the study: Expanded TRB clones identified before ART initiation dominated the repertoire across all time points, though the dominance fluctuated and decreased in many PLHIV after ART. Narrower CDR3 length ranges were observed in HIV repertoires than in controls, and an antigen-experienced repertoire with only a slight naive shift after ART was suggested by the network structure. Inferences about post-ART repertoire changes were limited because no data were available on ART adherence, viral resistance or therapy changes. Owing to limited PBMC availability, only the TCR beta chain was sequenced, without alpha chain pairing. A significant increase in TRB diversity was found to be associated with ART initiation, although TRB diversity was observed to remain significantly below that of transplant donor controls even after long-term ART. The samples span the years 2004 to 2017, and the ART regimens used at that time may not be as effective as current regimens. Because cell numbers in pre-ART samples were limited, unsorted PBMC were profiled instead of sorted CD4+ and CD8+ T cells.

This receptor chain uses TRBV6-5 and TRBJ2-3; the D assignment is uncertain and may be TRBD1 or TRBD2, with 5 bases supporting each. This material consisted of unsorted PBMCs, taken 2.1 years after starting antiretroviral therapy. This clonotype was obtained from a man aged 40-50 years with HIV. The CDR3 protein sequence reads: CASSYGGSTDTQYF. In nucleotide form, the sequence is TGTGCCAGCAGTTACGGGGGTTCCACAGATACGCAGTATTTT.